This TCR beta chain is from a study of beta chain features in type 1 diabetes. Study-wide points: PCR might favor shorter templates, equally in patients and controls. Patients' naive, central memory and regulatory TCRB repertoires appeared more alike than those of healthy donors.

Since all of the isolated RNA was reverse transcribed, expressed TCRB transcripts were what got sequenced. Assay used: immunoSEQ multiplex PCR; TCRdb lists only in-frame clones, some missing. The top ten hold about 0.59% of the sample, which has about 180,000 clones, 13% seen once. CD4+ naive, central memory, regulatory and stem cell-like memory cells were sorted via CD45RO/CCR7/CD25/CD127/CD95/CD27. Sorted populations were all over 98% pure. Comments on this clone: Antigen: not known.

This CDR3 comprises 13 residues. CDR1 is SQVTM and CDR2 is ANQGSEA in the germline V gene. The chain links TRBV29-1 to TRBJ1-1, with 7 bases lining up with TRBD1. The sequenced sample was central memory CD4+ T cells from blood. This TCR came from a woman aged 18 to 35 in good health. The CDR3 DNA reads TGCACCGGTACCGGACAGGCCAACACTGAAGCTTTCTTT. Translated, it gives CTGTGQANTEAFF. Full variable domain (remainder filled in from reference TRBV29-1 and TRBJ1-1): SAVISQKPSRDICQRGTSLTIQCQVDSQVTMMFWYRQQPGQSLTLIATANQGSEATYESGFVIDKFPISRPNLTFSTLTVSNMSPEDSSIYLCTGTGQANTEAFFGQGTRLTVV.